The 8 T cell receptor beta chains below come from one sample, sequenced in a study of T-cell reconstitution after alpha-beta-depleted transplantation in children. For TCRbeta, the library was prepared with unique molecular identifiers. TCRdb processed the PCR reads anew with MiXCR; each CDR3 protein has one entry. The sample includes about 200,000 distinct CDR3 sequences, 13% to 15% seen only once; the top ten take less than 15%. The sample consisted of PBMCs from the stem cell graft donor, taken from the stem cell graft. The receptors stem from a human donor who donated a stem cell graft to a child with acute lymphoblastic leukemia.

The CDR3 sequence is CASSRPGTSRNNEQFF. The CDR3 nucleotides read TGTGCCAGCAGCCGTCCCGGGACTAGCAGAAACAATGAGCAGTTCTTC. The chain carries TRBV5-6 and TRBJ2-1, with 9 bases matching TRBD2. The CDR3 has 16 amino acids. CDR1 SGHDT and CDR2 YYEEEE come from the germline V gene. V shed 4 bases and J 5 bases; nucleotides not matched to a gene: 10.

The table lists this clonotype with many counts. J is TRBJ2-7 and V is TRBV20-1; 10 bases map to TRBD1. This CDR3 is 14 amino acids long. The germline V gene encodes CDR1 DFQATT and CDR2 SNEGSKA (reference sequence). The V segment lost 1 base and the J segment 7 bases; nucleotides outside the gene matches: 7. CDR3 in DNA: TGCAGTGCTAGAGTAACGGGACAGGGGTGGGAGCAGTACTTC. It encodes CSARVTGQGWEQYF.

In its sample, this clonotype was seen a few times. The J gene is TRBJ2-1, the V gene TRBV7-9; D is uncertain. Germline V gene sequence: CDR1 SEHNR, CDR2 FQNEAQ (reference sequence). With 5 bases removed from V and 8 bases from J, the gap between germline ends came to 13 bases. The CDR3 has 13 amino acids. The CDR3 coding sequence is TGTGCCAGCAGCCTTGACGCGGCCGATGAGCAGTTCTTC. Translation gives CASSLDAADEQFF.

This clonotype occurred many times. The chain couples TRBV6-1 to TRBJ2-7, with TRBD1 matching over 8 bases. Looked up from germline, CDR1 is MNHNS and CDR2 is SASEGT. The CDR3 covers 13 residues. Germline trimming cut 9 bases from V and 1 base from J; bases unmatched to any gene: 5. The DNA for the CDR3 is TGTGCCAGTTGGCGACAGGGGTCCTACGAGCAGTACTTC. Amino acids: CASWRQGSYEQYF.

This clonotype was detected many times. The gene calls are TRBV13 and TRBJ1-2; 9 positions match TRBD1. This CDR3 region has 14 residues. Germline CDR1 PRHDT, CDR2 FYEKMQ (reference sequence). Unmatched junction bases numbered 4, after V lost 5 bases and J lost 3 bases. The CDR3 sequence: CASSPRTGDYGYTF. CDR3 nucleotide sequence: TGTGCCAGCAGCCCGCGGACAGGGGACTATGGCTACACCTTC.

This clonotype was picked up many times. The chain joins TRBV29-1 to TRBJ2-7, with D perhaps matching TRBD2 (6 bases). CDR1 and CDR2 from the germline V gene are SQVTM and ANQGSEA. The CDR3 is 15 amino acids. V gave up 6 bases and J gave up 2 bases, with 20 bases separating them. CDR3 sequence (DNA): TGCAGCGTCCGCCCTACAAGGCGGGAACCCTACGAGCAGTACTTC. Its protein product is CSVRPTRREPYEQYF.

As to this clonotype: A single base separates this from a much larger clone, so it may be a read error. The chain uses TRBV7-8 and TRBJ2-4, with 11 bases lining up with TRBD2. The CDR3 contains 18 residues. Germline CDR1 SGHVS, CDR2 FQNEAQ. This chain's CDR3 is CASSLSLAGGPAKNSQYF. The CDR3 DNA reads TGTGCCAGCAGCTTATCCTTAGCGGGAGGGCCTGCCAAAAACAGTCAGTACTTC.

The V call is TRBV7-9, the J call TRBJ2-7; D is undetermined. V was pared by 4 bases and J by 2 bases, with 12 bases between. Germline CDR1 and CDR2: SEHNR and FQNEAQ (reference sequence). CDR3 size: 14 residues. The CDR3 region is CASSSLGLPYEQYF. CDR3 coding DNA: TGTGCCAGCAGCTCTCTAGGCCTTCCCTACGAGCAGTACTTC.